A single T cell receptor (beta chain) is shown here with its context. As yet, its antigen is unknown. Healthy individuals who donated bone marrow served as the donors. The CMV serostatus of this donor was not recorded. With 60 Vbeta and 13 Jbeta primers, the PCR was carried out. Here immunoSEQ multiplex PCR was the method, and the copy in TCRdb shows in-frame clones only, minus some. The table records roughly 84,000 clones, roughly 80% of them present only once. The sample comes from a study of cytomegalovirus exposure and HLA in healthy donors. Broader study findings: A later analysis showed HLA-associated TCR beta chains outstripping equally common others in clonal expansion. Later analysis associated a missense DCLRE1C variant with TCR beta V- and J-gene trimming.

Germline V gives CDR1 SQVTM, CDR2 ANQGSEA. V lost 4 bases and J lost 7, with 14 bases in between. The CDR3 is 12 residues long. Sequenced: PBMCs. This chain joins TRBV29-1 and TRBJ2-7, with a possible D match to TRBD2 (7 bases). The clonotype comes from a human donor in good health. The chain's CDR3 is CSVAGGRGEQYF. In nucleotides, the CDR3 is TGCAGCGTTGCGGGGGGCAGGGGAGAGCAGTACTTC.